This T cell receptor beta chain was sequenced during a study of T cell changes during pregnancy in multiple sclerosis. Germline V lookup: CDR1 SGHRS, CDR2 YFSETQ. The trim removed 2 bases at V and 5 bases at J, leaving 6 bases unmatched. The length of the CDR3 is 15 residues. Data came from immunoSEQ multiplex PCR; TCRdb stores just in-frame clones and leaves some out. The sample carries some 96,000 clones, over 80% recorded once. This clonotype was sampled from a female donor with multiple sclerosis, enrolled in a pregnancy study. The source material was peripheral blood, sampled after pregnancy. The chain links TRBV5-1 to TRBJ2-3; 9 positions agree with TRBD2. The CDR3 region has the DNA TGCGCCAGCAGCTTTCGAGCGGGGGGAAGAGATACGCAGTATTTT. It is translated as CASSFRAGGRDTQYF.